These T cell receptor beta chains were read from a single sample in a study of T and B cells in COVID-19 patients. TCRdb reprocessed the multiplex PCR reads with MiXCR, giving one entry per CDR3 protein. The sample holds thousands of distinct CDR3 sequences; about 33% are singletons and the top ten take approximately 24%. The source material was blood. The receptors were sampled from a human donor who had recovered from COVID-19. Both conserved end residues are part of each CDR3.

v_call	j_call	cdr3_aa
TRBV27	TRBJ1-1	CASSLVGAVRAFF
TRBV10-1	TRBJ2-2	CASSESAVPGELFF
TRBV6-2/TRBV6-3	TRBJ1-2	CASSVRLYGYTF
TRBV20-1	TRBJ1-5	CSASQGMFGQPQHF
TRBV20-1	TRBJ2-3	CSVSTGTGRQYF
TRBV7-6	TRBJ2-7	CASTRGGAMDEQYF
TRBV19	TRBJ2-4	CASTDASQYTIRQYF
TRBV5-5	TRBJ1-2	CASSGRTGVVDYGYTF
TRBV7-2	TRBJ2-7	CASSLLGTGTTYEQYF
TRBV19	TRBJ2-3	CASSAHRGRTDTQYF
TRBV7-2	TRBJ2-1	CASSLEGTSGRFYNEQFF